A selection of T cell receptor beta chains follows, all from one sample in a study of cytomegalovirus exposure and HLA in healthy donors. Generated by immunoSEQ multiplex PCR, the TCRdb table keeps only in-frame clones and is missing some. The data show fewer than 200,000 clones, roughly 85% seen once. Input material: PBMCs. Source of these receptors: a middle-aged man in good health and CMV-seronegative. Each CDR3 is given with its conserved first and last residue. The D gene is left open where the match is weak. Expanded clones get a size class; other rows say once, few or many, or leave the size out.

TRBJ2-1,-,-,TRBV4-2,CASSQDWTGGYNEQFF,TGTGCCAGCAGCCAAGACTGGACTGGCGGGTACAATGAGCAGTTCTTC
TRBJ2-3,-,-,TRBV4-3,CASSQRGSSADTQYF,TGCGCCAGCAGCCAAAGAGGGAGCAGCGCAGATACGCAGTATTTT
TRBJ1-4,-,-,TRBV14,CASSQRGNEKLFF,TGTGCCAGCAGCCAACGGGGAAATGAAAAACTGTTTTTT
TRBJ1-4,-,-,TRBV6-5,CASKDSATNEKLFF,TGTGCCAGCAAGGACAGTGCAACTAATGAAAAACTGTTTTTT
TRBJ1-1,-,few,TRBV7-2,CASSLQQGSGTEAFF,TGTGCCAGCAGCTTACAGCAGGGATCGGGTACTGAAGCTTTCTTT
TRBJ2-4,TRBD2,-,TRBV28,CASRTGGPSNIQYF,TGTGCCAGCAGGACGGGAGGGCCATCAAACATTCAGTACTTC
TRBJ1-3,TRBD1,few,TRBV7-2,CASSPDRAGNTIYF,TGTGCCAGCAGCCCAGACAGGGCTGGAAACACCATATATTTT
TRBJ1-2,-,-,TRBV9,CASSVGGGYGYTF,TGTGCCAGCAGCGTAGGCGGGGGCTATGGCTACACCTTC
TRBJ1-3,-,-,TRBV2,CASSARRSSGNTIYF,TGTGCCAGCAGTGCTAGGAGGAGCTCTGGAAACACCATATATTTT
TRBJ2-2,TRBD2,-,TRBV14,CASSQDLGLADTGELFF,TGTGCCAGCAGCCAAGACCTGGGGCTAGCGGACACCGGGGAGCTGTTTTTT
TRBJ1-5,-,-,TRBV6-6,CASSAGRLSNQPQHF,TGTGCCAGCAGTGCAGGGAGGTTGAGCAATCAGCCCCAGCATTTT
TRBJ1-1,TRBD1,-,TRBV5-1,CASSLARGVGNTEAFF,TGCGCCAGCAGCTTGGCCAGGGGGGTTGGGAACACTGAAGCTTTCTTT
TRBJ2-5,-,-,TRBV20-1,CSARIGETQYF,TGCAGTGCCCGGATCGGGGAGACCCAGTACTTC
TRBJ2-3,TRBD2,-,TRBV5-1,CASSPGLAVHGTQYF,TGCGCCAGCAGCCCGGGACTAGCGGTCCACGGTACGCAGTATTTT
TRBJ2-7,-,-,TRBV4-2,CASSQEWGEYYEQYF,TGTGCCAGCAGCCAAGAGTGGGGGGAGTACTACGAGCAGTACTTC
TRBJ1-3,-,once,TRBV7-7,CASSWATGNTIYF,TGTGCTAGCAGCTGGGCAACTGGAAACACCATATATTTT
TRBJ1-2,TRBD1,-,TRBV5-7,CASSHRGAGGYTF,TGTGCCAGCAGCCACAGGGGTGCTGGGGGCTACACCTTC
TRBJ2-3,TRBD2,once,TRBV7-9,CSSSFELGLAGATQYF,TGTTCCAGCAGCTTCGAGTTGGGACTAGCGGGAGCTACGCAGTATTTT
TRBJ1-1,-,-,TRBV19,CASSPPLPQDTEAFF,TGTGCCAGTTCACCCCCACTGCCGCAGGACACTGAAGCTTTCTTT
TRBJ2-2,TRBD2,-,TRBV7-6,CASRSSGGDTGELFF,TGTGCCAGCAGATCAAGCGGGGGGGACACCGGGGAGCTGTTTTTT
TRBJ1-5,-,few,TRBV29-1,CSVGTSNQPQHF,TGCAGCGTTGGGACATCTAATCAGCCCCAGCATTTT
TRBJ2-7,-,-,TRBV28,CASRVQGGRSLYEQYF,TGTGCCAGCAGGGTGCAGGGAGGCAGGAGTTTATACGAGCAGTACTTC
TRBJ2-2,TRBD2,-,TRBV5-1,CASSLESGRAVGELFF,TGCGCCAGCAGCTTGGAAAGCGGGAGGGCCGTCGGGGAGCTGTTTTTT
TRBJ2-7,-,-,TRBV11-2,CASSHYSSYEQYF,TGTGCCAGCAGCCACTATAGCTCCTACGAGCAGTACTTC
TRBJ2-1,-,-,TRBV19,CASSTLSRGEQFF,TGTGCCAGTAGTACTCTAAGTAGGGGAGAGCAGTTCTTC
TRBJ1-5,TRBD1,-,TRBV9,CASSVRDSDQPQHF,TGTGCCAGCAGCGTCCGGGACAGTGATCAGCCCCAGCATTTT
TRBJ1-2,-,-,TRBV5-1,CASSPDLTALAYGYTF,TGCGCCAGCAGCCCCGATTTGACAGCCTTGGCCTATGGCTACACCTTC
TRBJ2-1,-,-,TRBV29-1,CSVGQNEQFF,TGCAGCGTTGGGCAGAATGAGCAGTTCTTC
TRBJ2-7,TRBD1,-,TRBV29-1,CSAKDRGWANEQYF,TGCAGCGCCAAGGACAGGGGCTGGGCTAACGAGCAGTACTTC
TRBJ1-3,-,-,TRBV6-1,CASSERSGTYGNTIYF,TGTGCCAGCAGTGAAAGGAGCGGGACCTATGGAAACACCATATATTTT
TRBJ2-2,TRBD1,-,TRBV19,CASSRGQVLTGELFF,TGTGCCAGTAGTAGGGGACAGGTCCTCACCGGGGAGCTGTTTTTT
TRBJ1-2,TRBD1,few,TRBV7-2,CASSWTGGYDGYTF,TGTGCCAGCAGCTGGACAGGGGGTTATGATGGCTACACCTTC
TRBJ1-1,-,-,TRBV27,CASSSQGEAFF,TGTGCCAGCAGTTCACAGGGTGAAGCTTTCTTT
TRBJ2-7,TRBD1,-,TRBV4-3,CASSQHYDRGYEQYF,TGCGCCAGCAGCCAACACTATGACAGGGGCTACGAGCAGTACTTC
TRBJ2-5,TRBD2,-,TRBV28,CASIPRAGRETQYF,TGTGCCAGCATTCCCAGAGCGGGGCGGGAGACCCAGTACTTC
TRBJ2-7,TRBD1,-,TRBV7-2,CASSNQPGQLGYEQYF,TGTGCCAGCAGCAACCAACCGGGACAGTTGGGGTACGAGCAGTACTTC
TRBJ1-5,-,-,TRBV7-9,CSSSLSSQPQHF,TGTTCCAGCAGCTTAAGCTCGCAGCCCCAGCATTTT
TRBJ2-1,TRBD2,-,TRBV7-9,CASSLRASGRNEQFF,TGTGCCAGCAGCCTGAGGGCTAGCGGGAGAAATGAGCAGTTCTTC
TRBJ2-7,TRBD1,-,TRBV5-6,CASSSLGQAAVNYEQYF,TGTGCCAGCAGCTCGCTGGGACAGGCGGCCGTAAACTACGAGCAGTACTTC
TRBJ2-2,-,-,TRBV7-9,CASSPWSSGVGTGELFF,TGTGCCAGCAGCCCCTGGAGCTCCGGGGTGGGCACCGGGGAGCTGTTTTTT
TRBJ2-3,-,-,TRBV5-4,CASSLESGNTQYF,TGTGCCAGCAGCTTGGAATCCGGGAATACGCAGTATTTT
TRBJ2-2,-,few,TRBV6-6,CASSLRQGMRTGELFF,TGTGCCAGCAGTCTACGGCAGGGGATGCGGACCGGGGAGCTGTTTTTT
TRBJ1-2,TRBD1,-,TRBV6-4,CASSDPGQGYGYTF,TGTGCCAGCAGTGACCCAGGACAGGGCTATGGCTACACCTTC
TRBJ2-6,TRBD1,few,TRBV30,CAYHSGGSITGANGLTF,TGTGCCTATCACTCAGGGGGCTCTATAACTGGGGCCAACGGCCTGACTTTC
TRBJ2-6,-,-,TRBV29-1,CSVEDARSGANVLTF,TGCAGCGTTGAAGACGCTCGGTCTGGGGCCAACGTCCTGACTTTC
TRBJ2-5,TRBD1,-,TRBV5-1,CASSLAGTGVETQYF,TGCGCCAGCAGCTTGGCAGGGACAGGGGTAGAGACCCAGTACTTC
TRBJ2-7,-,once,TRBV7-9,CASSSRQFFEQYF,TGTGCCAGCAGCTCAAGACAGTTTTTTGAGCAGTACTTC
TRBJ1-1,TRBD1,once,TRBV18,CASSPYRGPNTEAFF,TGTGCCAGCTCACCCTACAGGGGGCCAAACACTGAAGCTTTCTTT
TRBJ2-5,TRBD2,-,TRBV7-2,CASSLQTSGSGETQYF,TGTGCCAGCAGCCTACAAACCAGCGGGAGCGGAGAGACCCAGTACTTC
TRBJ1-1,-,-,TRBV19,CASSIVGLGAEAFF,TGTGCCAGTAGTATAGTCGGGCTAGGGGCTGAAGCTTTCTTT
TRBJ2-7,TRBD2,-,TRBV28,CASSALGGYEQYF,TGTGCCAGCAGTGCCCTGGGGGGGTACGAGCAGTACTTC
TRBJ1-4,-,-,TRBV4-1,CASRPGLQNEKLFF,TGCGCCAGCAGACCAGGGTTGCAGAATGAAAAACTGTTTTTT
TRBJ2-7,TRBD2,-,TRBV5-1,CASTLGPPGTSGVWVHEQYF,TGCGCCAGCACCTTGGGTCCTCCTGGGACTAGCGGGGTCTGGGTGCACGAGCAGTACTTC